This T cell receptor (beta chain) was profiled in a study of blood T cell repertoires in COVID-19. For the study at large: The United States, Italy and Spain were the sources of the acute and convalescent COVID-19 samples.

This clone was recorded once. Individuals drawn from approximately 26 US areas were about 18 to 95 years old. Membership in each cohort depended on participant-reported clinical history. The authors' processing: By means of reference gene primer amplification, nucleated cell counts were estimated. Produced via immunoSEQ multiplex PCR; TCRdb's table is partial and in-frame only. V and J calls and clone size are those listed in that table; D and trimming were worked out from the DNA. The data show 150,000 to 200,000 clones, roughly 88% seen once. The CDR3 has 10 amino acids. The germline V and J ends were trimmed by 4 bases and 12 bases, with 9 bases remaining between them. CDR1 and CDR2 (germline): SNHLY, FYNNEI.

The gene calls are TRBV2 and TRBJ1-1, with D uncertain. This TCR was recovered from a woman between 45 and 60 years old who had recovered from COVID-19. Sequenced sample: PBMCs or T cells enriched from blood (not recorded which). The CDR3 sequence is CASSGWRSFF. CDR3 DNA sequence: TGTGCCAGCAGTGGATGGAGGTCTTTCTTT.